Many counts were recorded for the clone carrying this T cell receptor beta chain. As yet, its antigen is unknown. This sample stems from a study of T cells in Graves' hyperthyroidism and ophthalmopathy. This CDR3 is built from 13 residues. The germline V gene has CDR1 SQVTM and CDR2 ANQGSEA. The ends lost 3 bases at V and 10 bases at J; junction bases unmatched: 6. Clinical Activity Scores of at least 3, NOSPECS grades of at least 4 and durations under 3 months characterized ophthalmopathy patients. Diagnoses used clinical symptoms, serum thyroxine and TRAb, thyroid ultrasound and orbital computed tomography. Study outcomes and limitations: Stable hyperthyroidism and ophthalmopathy were separated using 13 V-J signatures. Appearing also in blood were most of the thyroid clonotypes expanded above 0.001.

TCR beta CDR3 sequences were amplified from RNA transcripts. The primer set for the first-round RT-PCR of the TCR CDR3 was HTBI. TCRdb passed the multiplex PCR reads through MiXCR, listing each CDR3 protein once. The repertoire has about 610,000 distinct CDR3 sequences, roughly 15% of them found once; the top ten carry more than 3%. Sequencing was performed on blood. V gene TRBV29-1 combines with J gene TRBJ1-4; 9 bases map to TRBD1. This TCR was recovered from a woman aged 40 to 50 with Graves' ophthalmopathy. This CDR3 is CSVDRTGEGKLFF. Here the CDR3 DNA reads TGCAGCGTTGACCGGACAGGGGAGGGAAAACTGTTTTTT.